Described below is a single TCR beta chain sequence and its context. The antigen is not known. Those patients with uncontrolled infection, other autoimmune disease, pregnancy or lactation were excluded. V was pared by 8 bases and J by 5 bases, with 7 bases between. This CDR3 has 11 amino acids. The germline CDR1 and CDR2 sequences are KGHDR and SFDVKD. Regions amplified from RNA transcripts were the TCR beta CDR3 regions. In the first-round RT-PCR of the TCR CDR3, the HTBI primer set was used. TCRdb reprocessed the multiplex PCR reads via MiXCR and lists one record per CDR3 protein. The sample contains more than 300,000 distinct CDR3 sequences, about 18% of which appear only once. These data are taken from a study of T cells in Graves' hyperthyroidism and ophthalmopathy. Study-wide points: Clonotypes that were expanded in thyroid above 0.001 mostly appeared in blood too. Separation of ophthalmopathy from stable hyperthyroidism was achieved by a 13 V-J model. Ophthalmopathy was identified by the model a median approximately six months ahead of onset.

The specimen sequenced was blood. The chain joins TRBV24-1 to TRBJ2-3; no clear D gene. This TCR was recovered from a man between 18 and 35 years old with Graves' ophthalmopathy. The CDR3 DNA reads TGTGCCACCAAACCAGGAGATACGCAGTATTTT. Translated: CATKPGDTQYF.